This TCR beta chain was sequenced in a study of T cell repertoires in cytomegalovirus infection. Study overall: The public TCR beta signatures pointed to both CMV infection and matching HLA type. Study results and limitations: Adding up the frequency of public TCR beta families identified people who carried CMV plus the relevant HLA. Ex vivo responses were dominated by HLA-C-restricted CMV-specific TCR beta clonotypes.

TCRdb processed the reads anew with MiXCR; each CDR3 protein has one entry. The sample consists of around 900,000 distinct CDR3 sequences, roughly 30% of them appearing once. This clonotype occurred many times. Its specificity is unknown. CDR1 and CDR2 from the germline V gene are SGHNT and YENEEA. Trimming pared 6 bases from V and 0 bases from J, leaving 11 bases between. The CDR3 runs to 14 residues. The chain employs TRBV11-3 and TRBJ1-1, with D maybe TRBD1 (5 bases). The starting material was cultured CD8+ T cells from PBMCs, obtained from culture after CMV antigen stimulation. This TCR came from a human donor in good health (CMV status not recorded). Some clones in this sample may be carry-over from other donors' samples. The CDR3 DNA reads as TGTGCCAGCAGTAGTAGGGGAGTGAACACTGAAGCTTTCTTT. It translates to CASSSRGVNTEAFF.